There are a few counts of the clone carrying this T cell receptor beta chain. The data originate from a study of tumour-infiltrating T cells in Burkitt lymphoma. Study-wide background: Survival, overall and progression-free, tracked with productive clonality.

Libraries were prepared by immunoSEQ multiplex PCR; TCRdb keeps only in-frame clonotypes and omits some of them. The sample includes about 14,000 clones, approximately 30% of them seen just once. The CDR3 sequence is 13 residues long. The germline CDR1 and CDR2 sequences are SGDLS and YYNGEE. Between the trimmed V and J ends, which lost 7 bases and 1 base, there was a span of 8 bases. The chain recombines TRBV9 with TRBJ2-2; D is possibly TRBD1 (6 bases). Material for sequencing was tumor tissue. The sequence derives from a human donor with diffuse large B-cell lymphoma. The CDR3 region has the DNA TGTGCCAGCGGGGGACAGAACACCGGGGAGCTGTTTTTT. Protein: CASGGQNTGELFF.